One and the same sample provided the 31 T cell receptor beta chains below, sequenced in a study of blood T cell repertoires in COVID-19. Data came from immunoSEQ multiplex PCR; TCRdb stores just in-frame clones and leaves some out. The data contain approximately 270,000 clones, under 95% of them singletons. Sample: PBMCs or T cells enriched from blood (not recorded which). These receptor sequences come from a man aged 40-50 years who had been exposed to COVID-19.

The rearrangement uses TRBV18 and TRBJ1-1, with a weak D call TRBD1 (5 bases). CDR1 is KGHSH and CDR2 is LQKENI in the germline V gene. With 2 bases removed from V and 1 base from J, the gap between germline ends came to 14 bases. The CDR3 covers 16 residues. CDR3 DNA sequence: TGTGCCAGCTCACCAAGCGCCAGGGCAAAGAACACTGAAGCTTTCTTT. Protein product: CASSPSARAKNTEAFF.

The CDR3 here is CASSLWNRGEDGYTF. DNA of the CDR3: TGTGCCAGCAGTTTATGGAACAGGGGAGAGGATGGCTACACCTTC. The chain recombines TRBV28 with TRBJ1-2, with 7 bases identical to TRBD1. Per the germline V gene, CDR1 is MDHEN and CDR2 is SYDVKM. J lost 6 bases, V lost 0 bases, and 7 bases had no gene match. The CDR3 extends over 15 amino acids.

CDR3 region: CASSLLGARGYTF. The CDR3, as DNA: TGTGCCAGCAGTTTATTGGGGGCGCGAGGCTACACCTTC. The chain employs TRBV28 and TRBJ1-2; D might be TRBD1 (6 bases). Germline lookup yields CDR1 MDHEN and CDR2 SYDVKM. This CDR3 is built from 13 residues. The V end lost 1 base, the J end lost 8 bases, and 11 bases lay between the germline ends.

The rearrangement joins TRBV27 to TRBJ2-2, with a possible D match to TRBD1 (6 bases). CDR1 MNHEY and CDR2 SMNVEV come from the germline V gene (reference sequence). V lost 6 bases, J lost 1 base, and 12 bases lay in between. The CDR3 is made up of 15 amino acids. Here the CDR3 reads CASRLWTENTGELFF. The CDR3 DNA is TGTGCCAGCAGGCTTTGGACAGAGAACACCGGGGAGCTGTTTTTT.

The chain combines TRBV28 with TRBJ2-7; 7 nucleotides line up with TRBD1. Looked up from germline, CDR1 is MDHEN and CDR2 is SYDVKM. The CDR3 runs 13 residues. V lost 10 bases, J lost 2 bases, and 8 bases stayed unmatched. CDR3: CATHPGQPYEQYF. The CDR3 nucleotides read TGTGCCACCCACCCGGGACAGCCCTACGAGCAGTACTTC.

This chain connects TRBV5-5 to TRBJ2-1, with 14 bases identical to TRBD2. With V trimmed by 4 bases and J by 2 bases, 8 bases remained unmatched. The CDR3 extends over 18 amino acids. Germline V gene lookup returns CDR1 SGHKS and CDR2 YYEKEE (reference sequence). CDR3 bases: TGTGCCAGCAGCATGGGACTAGCGGGAGTTTTACCCTACAATGAGCAGTTCTTC. It codes for CASSMGLAGVLPYNEQFF.

The genes are TRBV12-3 or TRBV12-4 and TRBJ2-1; 8 bases align to TRBD2. The CDR3 is made up of 13 amino acids. The V gene end was trimmed by 3 bases and the J gene end by 7 bases; junction bases not matched to a gene: 2. The CDR3 region has the DNA TGTGCCAGCAGTTTTGGACTAGCAAATGAGCAGTTCTTC. Its translation: CASSFGLANEQFF.

The chain carries TRBV27 and TRBJ1-1; D might be TRBD1 (6 bases). From germline, CDR1 is MNHEY and CDR2 SMNVEV (reference sequence). The CDR3 length is 12 residues. The V end was cut by 9 bases, the J end by 3 bases, with 11 bases between. CDR3 residues: CARRDTYTEAFF. As DNA, the CDR3 is TGTGCCAGACGGGACACCTACACTGAAGCTTTCTTT.

The rearrangement joins TRBV19 to TRBJ2-7; TRBD1 agrees at 8 bases. Unmatched junction bases numbered 5, after V lost 10 bases and J lost 3 bases. The CDR3 loop spans 12 amino acids. Germline CDR1 LNHDA, CDR2 SQIVND (reference sequence). The CDR3 DNA follows: TGTGCCACGACAGGGGTGGGCTACGAGCAGTACTTC. This sequence encodes CATTGVGYEQYF.

This clone was observed a few times. The chain employs TRBV5-6 and TRBJ1-2; D not certain. The germline CDR1 and CDR2 sequences are SGHDT and YYEEEE. V shed 0 bases and J shed 7 bases, with 7 bases lying between them. This CDR3 spans 12 amino acids. CDR3 DNA sequence: TGTGCCAGCAGCTTGGCGGTTGGTGGCTACACCTTC. This codes for CASSLAVGGYTF.

V and J are TRBV6-6 and TRBJ2-5, with 8 positions matching TRBD1. The ends lost 9 bases at V and 7 bases at J; junction bases unmatched: 4. Germline V gives CDR1 MNHNY, CDR2 SVGAGI (reference sequence). CDR3 length: 11 amino acids. The CDR3 DNA is TGTGCCAGTTCCCAGGGGGCGACCCAGTACTTC. Protein sequence: CASSQGATQYF.

V is TRBV19 and J is TRBJ2-7; D ambiguous. V lost 7 bases to trimming and J lost 6 bases, with 13 bases between them. CDR3 length: 12 residues. From germline, CDR1 is LNHDA and CDR2 SQIVND (reference sequence). CDR3 in amino acids: CASMGLEFEQYF. CDR3 coding DNA: TGTGCCAGTATGGGTCTGGAGTTCGAGCAGTACTTC.

This clone was seen a few times. The chain joins TRBV27 to TRBJ1-4; no clear D. Trimming removed 4 bases at V and 0 bases at J, with 12 bases between. Germline V gene lookup returns CDR1 MNHEY and CDR2 SMNVEV (reference sequence). The CDR3 length is 16 residues. As DNA, the CDR3 is TGTGCCAGCAGTTCCCTATCCGGGACAACTAATGAAAAACTGTTTTTT. Translating gives CASSSLSGTTNEKLFF.

In DNA, the CDR3 is TGTGCCAGCAGGGGGACAGGGATAAGCTATGGCTACACCTTC. This translates into CASRGTGISYGYTF. The rearrangement uses TRBV2 and TRBJ1-2; 9 nucleotides line up with TRBD1. Germline-derived CDR1 and CDR2 are SNHLY and FYNNEI. The CDR3 is made up of 14 amino acids. The ends lost 6 bases at V and 4 bases at J; junction bases unmatched: 6.

This chain connects TRBV2 to TRBJ2-1; D remains ambiguous. The germline CDR1 and CDR2 sequences are SNHLY and FYNNEI. V lost 5 bases and J 3 bases, leaving 2 bases between the germline ends. The CDR3 runs to 11 residues. This CDR3 is CASSYYNEQFF. The CDR3, as DNA: TGTGCCAGCAGTTACTACAATGAGCAGTTCTTC. Complete variable domain (other parts from reference TRBV2 and TRBJ2-1): EPEVTQTPSHQVTQMGQEVILRCVPISNHLYFYWYRQILGQKVEFLVSFYNNEISEKSEIFDDQFSVERPDGSNFTLKIRSTKLEDSAMYFCASSYYNEQFFGPGTRLTVL.

There are a few counts of this clone. In nucleotides, the CDR3 is TGTGCCAGCAGTTTCAATACAGGGGTAGGCTATGGCTACACCTTC. Amino acids: CASSFNTGVGYGYTF. This chain connects TRBV6-5 to TRBJ1-2; 7 positions match TRBD1. Germline V gene sequence: CDR1 MNHEY, CDR2 SVGAGI. J was trimmed by 4 bases and V by 4 bases; bases with no gene match: 9. The CDR3 has 15 amino acids.

This sequence joins TRBV2 and TRBJ2-3, with D perhaps TRBD1 (5 bases). CDR1 is SNHLY and CDR2 is FYNNEI in the germline V gene. The CDR3 length is 17 residues. Trimming cost V 5 bases and J 6 bases, with 24 bases left between them. The CDR3 DNA is TGTGCCAGCAGTCTGGGTACGACAGCCACCCCAGCGGATACGCAGTATTTT. Translation: CASSLGTTATPADTQYF.

CDR3 sequence (DNA): TGTGCCAGCAGTGCAGGGGCTCCAGATACGCAGTATTTT. Its protein product is CASSAGAPDTQYF. V is TRBV25-1 and J is TRBJ2-3; maybe TRBD1 (6 bases). The CDR3 runs 13 residues. Germline V lookup: CDR1 MGHDK, CDR2 SYGVNS. Between the trimmed V and J ends, which lost 4 bases and 4 bases, there was a span of 9 bases.

The CDR3 protein is CASSLARASGSSAYNEQFF. CDR3 DNA sequence: TGCGCCAGCAGCTTGGCCCGTGCTAGCGGGAGTTCTGCCTACAATGAGCAGTTCTTC. The chain combines TRBV5-1 with TRBJ2-1; 10 bases map to TRBD2. Germline V lookup: CDR1 SGHRS, CDR2 YFSETQ. V gave up 0 bases and J gave up 2 bases; unmatched junction bases: 11. The CDR3 is 19 residues long.

V usage is TRBV9 and J usage is TRBJ2-1; a possible D gene is TRBD2 (6 bases). The ends were cut back, 6 bases at V and 2 bases at J, with 18 bases in the middle. Looked up from germline, CDR1 is SGDLS and CDR2 is YYNGEE. The CDR3 loop spans 16 amino acids. In DNA form, the CDR3 reads TGTGCCAGCACCCAGGGTGTTAGCGGAGCCTACAATGAGCAGTTCTTC. It encodes CASTQGVSGAYNEQFF.

The CDR3 DNA is TGTGCCAGCAGCTTAGACAAACTAGCGGGACCCTACAATGAGCAGTTCTTC. Amino acids: CASSLDKLAGPYNEQFF. The chain combines TRBV7-9 with TRBJ2-1; TRBD2 matches 10 bases. The V gene end was trimmed by 1 base and the J gene end by 2 bases; junction bases not matched to a gene: 5. The germline CDR1 and CDR2 sequences are SEHNR and FQNEAQ (reference sequence). The CDR3 is 17 amino acids.

J is TRBJ1-5 and V is TRBV19; tentative D call: TRBD1 (6 bases). Germline CDR1 is LNHDA and CDR2 is SQIVND (reference sequence). Deletions cut 6 bases from V and 6 bases from J, with 27 bases between. This CDR3 has 18 amino acids. CDR3: CASRNLLGGRRWSQPQHF. In DNA form, the CDR3 reads TGTGCCAGTAGAAACCTCTTGGGGGGGCGGAGGTGGTCTCAGCCCCAGCATTTT.

This chain joins TRBV11-2 and TRBJ2-4; TRBD2 aligns across 7 bases. The CDR3 is 17 residues long. Germline V gene lookup returns CDR1 SGHAT and CDR2 FQNNGV. V lost 5 bases to trimming and J lost 2 bases; unmatched junction nucleotides: 12. CDR3 loop: CASSPGLAGAPKNIQYF. The DNA of the CDR3 is TGTGCCAGCAGCCCCGGTCTGGCGGGAGCTCCCAAAAACATTCAGTACTTC.

This clone is a singleton in its sample. The chain carries TRBV6-5 and TRBJ1-1; a possible D gene is TRBD1 (5 bases). Germline V lookup: CDR1 MNHEY, CDR2 SVGAGI. V gave up 4 bases and J gave up 4 bases, with 13 bases separating them. The CDR3 runs to 14 residues. DNA for the CDR3: TGTGCCAGCAGTTTTGCAGGGAAGGCCACTGAAGCTTTCTTT. It yields the protein CASSFAGKATEAFF.

V usage is TRBV28 and J usage is TRBJ1-4; D possibly corresponds to TRBD1 (5 bases). The CDR3 contains 16 residues. Germline V gene sequence: CDR1 MDHEN, CDR2 SYDVKM. V dropped 3 bases and J dropped 0 bases, with 11 bases sitting between them. The CDR3 region has the DNA TGTGCCAGCAGTTTTTTTTCGGGGGCAACTAATGAAAAACTGTTTTTT. Protein sequence: CASSFFSGATNEKLFF.

The V call is TRBV4-3, the J call TRBJ1-2; D not resolved. Germline values: CDR1 LGHNA, CDR2 YSLEER. V gave up 4 bases and J gave up 3 bases, with 18 bases separating them. The CDR3 is 16 amino acids. The CDR3 spells CASSPGGRESYYGYTF. In nucleotides, the CDR3 is TGCGCCAGCAGCCCGGGCGGGAGGGAATCTTACTATGGCTACACCTTC.

This clone was detected once. This chain links TRBV5-4 with TRBJ2-3; 8 nucleotides line up with TRBD2. V was pared by 3 bases and J by 4 bases, with 10 bases of the junction left unmatched. The germline CDR1 and CDR2 sequences are SGHNT and YYREEE (reference sequence). The CDR3 has 16 residues. The CDR3: CASSSRTSGRADTQYF. CDR3 DNA sequence: TGTGCCAGCAGCTCGCGTACTAGCGGCCGAGCAGATACGCAGTATTTT.

The rearrangement uses TRBV11-2 and TRBJ1-6; tentatively, D is TRBD1 (5 bases). The CDR3 sequence is 15 residues long. Germline V gene lookup returns CDR1 SGHAT and CDR2 FQNNGV. With 5 bases removed from V and 4 bases from J, the gap between germline ends came to 12 bases. The CDR3 sequence is CASSKGPVYNSPLHF. The CDR3 region has the DNA TGTGCCAGCAGCAAGGGGCCGGTTTATAATTCACCCCTCCACTTT.

The chain is built from TRBV27 and TRBJ2-2, with D perhaps matching TRBD1 (6 bases). The ends were cut back, 6 bases at V and 6 bases at J, with 17 bases in the middle. Germline CDR1 and CDR2: MNHEY and SMNVEV (reference sequence). The CDR3 loop spans 15 amino acids. The CDR3 is CASSLRNRVAGELFF. The DNA for the CDR3 is TGTGCCAGCAGCTTACGAAACAGGGTCGCCGGGGAGCTGTTTTTT.

The genes are TRBV28 and TRBJ2-6; D remains ambiguous. The V end was cut by 4 bases, the J end by 2 bases, with 3 bases between. Germline-derived CDR1 and CDR2 are MDHEN and SYDVKM. This CDR3 is built from 13 residues. The CDR3 spells CASSSPGANVLTF. In DNA, the CDR3 is TGTGCCAGCAGTTCTCCTGGGGCCAACGTCCTGACTTTC.

The chain joins TRBV7-9 to TRBJ1-3; D is undetermined. The CDR3 sequence is 15 residues long. Germline V gene lookup returns CDR1 SEHNR and CDR2 FQNEAQ (reference sequence). Trimming removed 8 bases at V and 1 base at J, with 15 bases between. The chain's CDR3 is CASGPRERSGNTIYF. The DNA of the CDR3 is TGTGCCAGCGGGCCTCGGGAGAGGTCTGGAAACACCATATATTTT.